This TCR beta chain was captured by sequencing in a study of T cell responses to AZD1222 COVID-19 vaccine. Study-wide findings and caveats: Just five to seven people given AZD1222 tested seropositive at baseline. Researchers took repertoire samples only after the peak T cell response had come.

This CDR3 is built from 16 residues. With 2 bases removed from V and 3 bases from J, the gap between germline ends came to 16 bases. Germline V CDR1 and CDR2: LGHNA, YSLEER. The table came from immunoSEQ multiplex PCR; TCRdb's copy has only in-frame clones and leaves some out. The sample shows approximately 180,000 clones, over 80% of them seen only once. Turning to this clone: Its antigen remains unidentified.

This TCR derives from an adult who received the MenACWY meningococcal vaccine as a control. This chain joins TRBV4-3 and TRBJ1-2; TRBD1 might be the D (5 bases). Sequencing used peripheral blood, obtained 28 days after the second dose of the MenACWY control vaccine. The CDR3 nucleotides read TGCGCCAGCAGCCAACTAGGGGAAGGGTCCGACTATGGCTACACCTTC. It codes for CASSQLGEGSDYGYTF.